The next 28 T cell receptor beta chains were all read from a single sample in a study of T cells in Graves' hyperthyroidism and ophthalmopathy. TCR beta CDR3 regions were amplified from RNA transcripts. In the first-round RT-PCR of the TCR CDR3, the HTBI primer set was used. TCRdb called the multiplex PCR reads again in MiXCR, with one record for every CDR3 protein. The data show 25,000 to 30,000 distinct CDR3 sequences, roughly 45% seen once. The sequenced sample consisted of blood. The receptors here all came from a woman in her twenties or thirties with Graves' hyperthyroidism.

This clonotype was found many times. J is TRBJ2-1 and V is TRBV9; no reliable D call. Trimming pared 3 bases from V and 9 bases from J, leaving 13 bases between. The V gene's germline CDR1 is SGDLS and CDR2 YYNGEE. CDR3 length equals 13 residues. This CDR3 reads CASSDVGRFEQFF. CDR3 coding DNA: TGTGCCAGCAGCGACGTCGGTAGGTTTGAGCAGTTCTTC.

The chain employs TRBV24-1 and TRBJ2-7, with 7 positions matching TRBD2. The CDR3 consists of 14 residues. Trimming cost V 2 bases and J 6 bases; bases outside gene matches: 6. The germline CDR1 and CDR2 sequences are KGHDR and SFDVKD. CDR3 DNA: TGTGCCACCAGTGATTGGCGGGAGTCTGCCGAGCAGTACTTC. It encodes CATSDWRESAEQYF.

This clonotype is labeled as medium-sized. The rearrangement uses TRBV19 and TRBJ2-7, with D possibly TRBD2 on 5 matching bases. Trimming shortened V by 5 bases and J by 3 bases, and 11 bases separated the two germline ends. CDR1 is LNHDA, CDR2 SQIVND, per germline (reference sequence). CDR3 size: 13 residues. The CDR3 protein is CASSSRGHYEQYF. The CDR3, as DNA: TGTGCCAGTAGTTCGAGAGGGCACTACGAGCAGTACTTC.

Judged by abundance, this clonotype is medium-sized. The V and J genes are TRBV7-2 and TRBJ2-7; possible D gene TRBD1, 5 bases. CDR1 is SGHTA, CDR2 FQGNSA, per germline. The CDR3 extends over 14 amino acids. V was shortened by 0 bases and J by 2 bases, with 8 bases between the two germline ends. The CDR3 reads CASSLAPGPYEQYF. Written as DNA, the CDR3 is TGTGCCAGCAGCTTAGCGCCAGGGCCCTACGAGCAGTACTTC.

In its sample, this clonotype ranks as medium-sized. The CDR3: CATSRDQGHYGYTF. As DNA, the CDR3 is TGTGCCACCAGCAGAGATCAGGGGCACTATGGCTACACCTTC. The rearrangement joins TRBV15 to TRBJ1-2; maybe TRBD1 (6 bases). Germline V gene sequence: CDR1 LNHNV, CDR2 YYDKDF (reference sequence). The CDR3 loop spans 14 amino acids. Trimming stripped 0 bases from V and 3 bases from J, with 8 bases between.

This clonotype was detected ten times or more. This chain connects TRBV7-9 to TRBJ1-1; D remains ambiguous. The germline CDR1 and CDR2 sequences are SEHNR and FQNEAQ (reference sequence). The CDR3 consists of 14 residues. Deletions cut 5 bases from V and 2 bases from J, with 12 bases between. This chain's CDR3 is CASSPTLDNTEAFF. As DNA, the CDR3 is TGTGCCAGCAGCCCGACATTAGACAACACTGAAGCTTTCTTT.

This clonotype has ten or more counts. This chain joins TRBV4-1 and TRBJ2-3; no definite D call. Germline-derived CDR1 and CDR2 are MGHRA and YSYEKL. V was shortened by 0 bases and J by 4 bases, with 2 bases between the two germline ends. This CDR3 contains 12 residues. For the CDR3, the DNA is TGCGCCAGCAGCCAAGAGTCAGATACGCAGTATTTT. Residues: CASSQESDTQYF.

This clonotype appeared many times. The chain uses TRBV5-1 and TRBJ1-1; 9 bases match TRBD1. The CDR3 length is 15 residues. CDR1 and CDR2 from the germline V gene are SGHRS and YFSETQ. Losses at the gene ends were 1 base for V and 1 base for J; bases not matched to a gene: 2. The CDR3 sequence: CASSLMTGGNTEAFF. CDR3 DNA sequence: TGCGCCAGCAGCTTGATGACAGGGGGGAACACTGAAGCTTTCTTT. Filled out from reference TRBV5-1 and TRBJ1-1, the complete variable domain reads KAGVTQTPRYLIKTRGQQVTLSCSPISGHRSVSWYQQTPGQGLQFLFEYFSETQRNKGNFPGRFSGRQFSNSRSEMNVSTLELGDSALYLCASSLMTGGNTEAFFGQGTRLTVV.

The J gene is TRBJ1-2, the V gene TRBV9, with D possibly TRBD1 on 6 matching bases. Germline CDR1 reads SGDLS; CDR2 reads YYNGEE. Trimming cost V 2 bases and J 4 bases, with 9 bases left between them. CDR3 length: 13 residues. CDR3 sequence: CASSVRGGYGYTF. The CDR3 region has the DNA TGTGCCAGCAGCGTCAGAGGGGGCTATGGCTACACCTTC.

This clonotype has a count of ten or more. The chain's CDR3 is CASSSPGSGQETQYF. In nucleotides, the CDR3 is TGTGCCAGCAGTTCCCCGGGGAGCGGGCAAGAGACCCAGTACTTC. This rearrangement joins TRBV6-6 to TRBJ2-5, with D possibly matching TRBD2 (6 bases). Germline CDR1 MNHNY, CDR2 SVGAGI (reference sequence). This CDR3 comprises 15 residues. Trimming removed 4 bases from V and 2 bases from J, with 14 bases in between.

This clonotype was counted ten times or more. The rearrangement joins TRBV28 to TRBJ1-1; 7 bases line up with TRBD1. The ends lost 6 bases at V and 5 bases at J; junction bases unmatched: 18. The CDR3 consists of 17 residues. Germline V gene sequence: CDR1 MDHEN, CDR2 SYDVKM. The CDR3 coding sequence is TGTGCCAGCAGACCCTGGACAGGATTTTCATTTGTGACTGAAGCTTTCTTT. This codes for CASRPWTGFSFVTEAFF. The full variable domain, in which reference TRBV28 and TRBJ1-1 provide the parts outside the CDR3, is DVKVTQSSRYLVKRTGEKVFLECVQDMDHENMFWYRQDPGLGLRLIYFSYDVKMKEKGDIPEGYSVSREKKERFSLILESASTNQTSMYLCASRPWTGFSFVTEAFFGQGTRLTVV.

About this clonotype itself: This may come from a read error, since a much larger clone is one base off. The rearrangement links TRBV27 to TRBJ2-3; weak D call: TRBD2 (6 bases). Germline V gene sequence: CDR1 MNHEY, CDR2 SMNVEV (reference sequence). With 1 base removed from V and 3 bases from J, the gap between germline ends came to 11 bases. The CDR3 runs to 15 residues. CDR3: CASSLFWAGTDTQYF. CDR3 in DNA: TGTGCCAGCAGTTTATTCTGGGCGGGAACAGATACGCAGTATTTT.

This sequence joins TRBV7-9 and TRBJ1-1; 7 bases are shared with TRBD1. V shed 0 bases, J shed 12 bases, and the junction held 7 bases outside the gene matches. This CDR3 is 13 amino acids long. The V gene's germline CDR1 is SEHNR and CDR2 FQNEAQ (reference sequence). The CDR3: CASSLARDRETFF. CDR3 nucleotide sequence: TGTGCCAGCAGCTTAGCGAGGGACAGAGAAACTTTCTTT.

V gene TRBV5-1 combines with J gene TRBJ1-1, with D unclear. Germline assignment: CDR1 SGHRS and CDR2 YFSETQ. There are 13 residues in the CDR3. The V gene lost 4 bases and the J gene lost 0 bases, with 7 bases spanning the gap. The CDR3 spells CASSIGMNTEAFF. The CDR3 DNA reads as TGCGCCAGCAGCATTGGTATGAACACTGAAGCTTTCTTT. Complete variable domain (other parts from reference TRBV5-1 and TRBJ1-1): KAGVTQTPRYLIKTRGQQVTLSCSPISGHRSVSWYQQTPGQGLQFLFEYFSETQRNKGNFPGRFSGRQFSNSRSEMNVSTLELGDSALYLCASSIGMNTEAFFGQGTRLTVV.

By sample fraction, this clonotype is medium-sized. CDR3 DNA sequence: TGCAGTGCTAGTCCCTCGCCCCGGGTAGACGAGCAGTACTTC. This sequence encodes CSASPSPRVDEQYF. The V call is TRBV20-1, the J call TRBJ2-7, with D unresolved. V gave up 3 bases and J gave up 5 bases, with 17 bases separating them. Germline V gene data show CDR1 as DFQATT and CDR2 as SNEGSKA (reference sequence). The CDR3 consists of 14 residues.

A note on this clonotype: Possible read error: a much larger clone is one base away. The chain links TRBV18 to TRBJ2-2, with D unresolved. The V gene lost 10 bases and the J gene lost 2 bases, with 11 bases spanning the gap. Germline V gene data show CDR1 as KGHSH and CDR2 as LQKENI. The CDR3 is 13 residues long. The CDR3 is CANRRVNTGELFF. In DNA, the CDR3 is TGTGCCAACCGCCGGGTCAACACCGGGGAGCTGTTTTTT.

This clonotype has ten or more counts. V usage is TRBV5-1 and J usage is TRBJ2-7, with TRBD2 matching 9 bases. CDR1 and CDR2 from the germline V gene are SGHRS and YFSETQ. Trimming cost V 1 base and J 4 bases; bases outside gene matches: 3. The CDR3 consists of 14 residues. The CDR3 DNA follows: TGCGCCAGCAGCTTGACTAGCGGGCAGTACGAGCAGTACTTC. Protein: CASSLTSGQYEQYF.

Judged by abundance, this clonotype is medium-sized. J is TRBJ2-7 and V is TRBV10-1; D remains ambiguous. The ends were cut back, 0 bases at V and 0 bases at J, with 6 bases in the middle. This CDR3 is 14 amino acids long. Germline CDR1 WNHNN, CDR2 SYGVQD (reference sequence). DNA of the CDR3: TGCGCCAGCAGTGAGTCGATCAACTCCTACGAGCAGTACTTC. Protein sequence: CASSESINSYEQYF.

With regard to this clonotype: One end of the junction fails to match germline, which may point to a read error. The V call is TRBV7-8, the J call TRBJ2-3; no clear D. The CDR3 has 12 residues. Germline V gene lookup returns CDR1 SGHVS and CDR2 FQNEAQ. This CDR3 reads CASSLGTDTQYF. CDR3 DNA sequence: TGTGCCAGCAGCTTAGGCACTGATACGCAGTATTTT. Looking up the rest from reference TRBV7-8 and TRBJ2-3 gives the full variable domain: GAGVSQSPRYKVAKRGQDVALRCDPISGHVSLFWYQQALGQGPEFLTYFQNEAQLDKSGLPSDRFFAERPEGSVSTLKIQRTQQEDSAVYLCASSLGTDTQYFGPGTRLTVL.

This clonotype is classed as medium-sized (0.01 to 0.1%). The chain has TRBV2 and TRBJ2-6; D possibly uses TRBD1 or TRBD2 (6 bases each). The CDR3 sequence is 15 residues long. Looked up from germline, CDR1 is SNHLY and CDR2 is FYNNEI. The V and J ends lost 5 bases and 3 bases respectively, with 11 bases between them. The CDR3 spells CASSKGGFGANVLTF. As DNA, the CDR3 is TGTGCCAGCAGTAAGGGGGGCTTTGGGGCCAACGTCCTGACTTTC.

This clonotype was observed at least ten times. The CDR3 nucleotides are TGTGCCAGCAGCTTAATTTTTAGGAGGGAGCAGTTCTTC. Protein sequence: CASSLIFRREQFF. This sequence joins TRBV11-2 and TRBJ2-1; TRBD2 might be the D (5 bases). Deletions cut 2 bases from V and 10 bases from J, with 12 bases between. The CDR3 loop spans 13 amino acids. CDR1 SGHAT and CDR2 FQNNGV come from the germline V gene.

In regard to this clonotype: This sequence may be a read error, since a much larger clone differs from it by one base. The CDR3 sequence is CAGSQDTGQGGEKLFF. The DNA for the CDR3 is TGTGCCGGCAGCCAAGATACGGGACAGGGAGGTGAAAAACTGTTTTTT. The genes are TRBV3-1 and TRBJ1-4; TRBD1 aligns across 9 bases. This CDR3 region has 16 residues. Germline V gene sequence: CDR1 LGHDT, CDR2 YNNKEL (reference sequence).

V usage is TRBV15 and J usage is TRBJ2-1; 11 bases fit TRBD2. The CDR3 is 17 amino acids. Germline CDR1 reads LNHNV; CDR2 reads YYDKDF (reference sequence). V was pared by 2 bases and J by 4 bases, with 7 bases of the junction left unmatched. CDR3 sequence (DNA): TGTGCCACCAGCAGACTTCCGACTAGCGGGAAATACAATGAGCAGTTCTTC. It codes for CATSRLPTSGKYNEQFF.

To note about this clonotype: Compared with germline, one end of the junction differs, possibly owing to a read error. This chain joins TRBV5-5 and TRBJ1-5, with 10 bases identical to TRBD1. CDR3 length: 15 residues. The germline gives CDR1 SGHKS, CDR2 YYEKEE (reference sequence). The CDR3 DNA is TGTGCCGGCAGCTTAGTGGGGACAGGGGTTCAGCCCCAGCATTTT. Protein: CAGSLVGTGVQPQHF.

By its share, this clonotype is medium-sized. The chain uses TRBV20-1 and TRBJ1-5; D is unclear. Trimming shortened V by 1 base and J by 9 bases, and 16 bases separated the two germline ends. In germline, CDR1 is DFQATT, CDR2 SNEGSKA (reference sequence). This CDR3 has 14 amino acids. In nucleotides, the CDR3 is TGCAGTGCTAGAGGGGGTCGGGCTAGGGCGCCCCAGCATTTT. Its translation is CSARGGRARAPQHF.

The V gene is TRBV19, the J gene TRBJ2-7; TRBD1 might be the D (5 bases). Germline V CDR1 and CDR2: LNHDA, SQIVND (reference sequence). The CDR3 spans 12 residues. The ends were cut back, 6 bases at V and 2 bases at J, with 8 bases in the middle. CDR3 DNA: TGTGCCAGTAGCCCAGGGCCCTACGAGCAGTACTTC. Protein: CASSPGPYEQYF. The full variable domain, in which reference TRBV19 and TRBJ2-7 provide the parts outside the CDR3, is DGGITQSPKYLFRKEGQNVTLSCEQNLNHDAMYWYRQDPGQGLRLIYYSQIVNDFQKGDIAEGYSVSREKKESFPLTVTSAQKNPTAFYLCASSPGPYEQYFGPGTRLTVT.

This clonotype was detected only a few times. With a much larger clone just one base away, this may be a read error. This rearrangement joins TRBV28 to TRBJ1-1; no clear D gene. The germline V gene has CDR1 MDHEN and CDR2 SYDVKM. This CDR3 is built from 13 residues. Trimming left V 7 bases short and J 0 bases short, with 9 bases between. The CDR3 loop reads CASNASLNTEAFF. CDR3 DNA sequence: TGTGCCAGCAATGCGAGTCTGAACACTGAAGCTTTCTTT.

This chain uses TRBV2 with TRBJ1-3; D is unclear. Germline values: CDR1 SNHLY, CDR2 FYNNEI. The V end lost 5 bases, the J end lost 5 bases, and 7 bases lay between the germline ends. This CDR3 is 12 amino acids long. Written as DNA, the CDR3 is TGTGCCAGCAGTCAAGGTAGAAACACCATATATTTT. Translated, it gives CASSQGRNTIYF.